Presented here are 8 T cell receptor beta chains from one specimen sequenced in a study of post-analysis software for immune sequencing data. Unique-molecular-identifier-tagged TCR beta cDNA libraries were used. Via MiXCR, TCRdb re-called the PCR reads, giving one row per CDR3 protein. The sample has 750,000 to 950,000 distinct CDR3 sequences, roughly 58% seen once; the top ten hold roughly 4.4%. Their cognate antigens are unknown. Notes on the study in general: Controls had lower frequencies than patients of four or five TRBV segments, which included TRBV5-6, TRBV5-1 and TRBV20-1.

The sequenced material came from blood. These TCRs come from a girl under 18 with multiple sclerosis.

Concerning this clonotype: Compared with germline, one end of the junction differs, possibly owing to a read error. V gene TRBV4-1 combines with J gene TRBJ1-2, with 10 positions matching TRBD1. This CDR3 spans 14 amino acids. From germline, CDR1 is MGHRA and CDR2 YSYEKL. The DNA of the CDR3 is TGCGCCGGCAGTCCGGACAGGGGGATCGGCGGCTACACCTTC. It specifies CAGSPDRGIGGYTF.

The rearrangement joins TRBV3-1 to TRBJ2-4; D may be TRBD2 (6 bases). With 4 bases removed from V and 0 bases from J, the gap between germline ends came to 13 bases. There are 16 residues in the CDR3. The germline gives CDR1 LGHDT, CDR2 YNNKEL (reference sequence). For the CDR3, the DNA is TGTGCCAGCAGCCTTGGCGGGGCCGTAGCCAAAAACATTCAGTACTTC. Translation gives CASSLGGAVAKNIQYF.

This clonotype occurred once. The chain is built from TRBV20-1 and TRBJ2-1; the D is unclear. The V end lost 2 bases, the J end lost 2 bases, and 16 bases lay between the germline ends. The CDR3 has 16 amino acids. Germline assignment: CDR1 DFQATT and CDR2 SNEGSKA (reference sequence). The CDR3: CSARPTAPKTYNEQFF. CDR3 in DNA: TGCAGTGCTAGACCGACGGCGCCCAAGACCTACAATGAGCAGTTCTTC.

The CDR3 protein is CASSQDPLLVAGDFTDTQYF. CDR3 sequence (DNA): TGTGCCAGCAGCCAAGATCCACTCCTGGTGGCGGGGGACTTCACAGATACGCAGTATTTT. J is TRBJ2-3 and V is TRBV3-1, with 7 positions matching TRBD2. After removal of 0 bases from V and 2 bases from J, the junction contained 17 bases not matched to a gene. The germline gives CDR1 LGHDT, CDR2 YNNKEL (reference sequence). The CDR3 totals 20 residues.

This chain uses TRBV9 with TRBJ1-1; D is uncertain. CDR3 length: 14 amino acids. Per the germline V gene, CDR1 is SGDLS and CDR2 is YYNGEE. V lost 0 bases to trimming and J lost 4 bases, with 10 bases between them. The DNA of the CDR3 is TGTGCCAGCAGCGTAGTAGAACGGATCACTGAAGCTTTCTTT. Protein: CASSVVERITEAFF.

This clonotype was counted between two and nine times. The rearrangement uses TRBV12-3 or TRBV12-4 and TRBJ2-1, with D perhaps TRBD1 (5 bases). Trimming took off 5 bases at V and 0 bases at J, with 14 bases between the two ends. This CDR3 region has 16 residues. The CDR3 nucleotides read TGTGCCAGCAGTAGATCCAGGGTCCCCTCCTACAATGAGCAGTTCTTC. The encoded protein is CASSRSRVPSYNEQFF.

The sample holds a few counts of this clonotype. CDR3: CASSPIAGVGTTDTQYF. The CDR3, as DNA: TGTGCCAGCAGCCCCATAGCGGGAGTGGGAACCACAGATACGCAGTATTTT. The chain uses TRBV7-8 and TRBJ2-3; TRBD2 agrees at 9 bases. J lost 2 bases, V lost 5 bases, and 11 bases had no gene match. Germline CDR1 and CDR2: SGHVS and FQNEAQ. The CDR3 length is 17 residues.

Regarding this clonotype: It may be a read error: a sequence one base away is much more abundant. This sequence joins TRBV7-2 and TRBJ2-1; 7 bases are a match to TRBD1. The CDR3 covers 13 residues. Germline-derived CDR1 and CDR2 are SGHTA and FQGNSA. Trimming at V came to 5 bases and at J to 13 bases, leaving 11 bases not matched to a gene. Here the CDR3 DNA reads TGTGCCAGCAGCCGGGACAGCCAAGAGACCCAGTTCTTC. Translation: CASSRDSQETQFF.